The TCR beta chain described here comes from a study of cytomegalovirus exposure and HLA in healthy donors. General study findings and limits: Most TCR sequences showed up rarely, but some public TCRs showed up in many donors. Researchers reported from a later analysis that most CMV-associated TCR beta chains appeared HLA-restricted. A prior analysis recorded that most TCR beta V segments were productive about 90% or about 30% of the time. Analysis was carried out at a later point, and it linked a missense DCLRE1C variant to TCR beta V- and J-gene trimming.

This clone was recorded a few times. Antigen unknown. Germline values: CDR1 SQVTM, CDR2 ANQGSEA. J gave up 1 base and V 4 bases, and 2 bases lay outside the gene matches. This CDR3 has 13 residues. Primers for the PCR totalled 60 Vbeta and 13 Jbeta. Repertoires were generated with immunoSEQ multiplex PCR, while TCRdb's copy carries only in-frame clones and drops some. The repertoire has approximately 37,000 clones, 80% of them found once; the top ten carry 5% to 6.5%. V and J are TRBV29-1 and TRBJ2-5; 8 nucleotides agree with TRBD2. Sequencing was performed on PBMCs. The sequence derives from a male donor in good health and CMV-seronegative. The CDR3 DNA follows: TGCAGCGTTGTAGCGGGGAGCCAAGAGACCCAGTACTTC. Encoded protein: CSVVAGSQETQYF.